Below are 24 T cell receptor beta chains sequenced from a single sample in a study of blood T cell repertoires in COVID-19 (dated by TCRdb to 2020 to 2022). Libraries were made using the immunoSEQ multiplex PCR assay. The table comes from immuneACCESS by way of TCRdb, which keeps in-frame sequences with V and J called. Part of the clones is missing from these tables; in studies checked, under half for an unresolved V gene and the rest for unknown reasons. A total of 150,000 to 200,000 clones appear in this sample, around 89% of them only once. The ten most abundant clones make up around 1.9% of the sample. Sequences were obtained from peripheral blood. Every receptor here comes from a man between 18 and 29 years old who had recovered from COVID-19.

The chain joins TRBV29-1 to TRBJ1-1, with 8 bases matching TRBD1. The CDR3 totals 13 residues. Trimming took 6 bases from V and 7 from J; bases not matched to a gene: 10. Germline loops: CDR1 SQVTM, CDR2 ANQGSEA. CDR3 bases: TGCAGCGTGGATCCTCAGGGGGCTAATGAAGCTTTCTTT. Translated, it gives CSVDPQGANEAFF.

The gene calls are TRBV18 and TRBJ2-2, with 7 bases lining up with TRBD2. Per germline, CDR1 KGHSH and CDR2 LQKENI. The ends lost 3 bases at V and 1 base at J; junction bases unmatched: 8. CDR3 length equals 17 residues. CDR3 nucleotides: TGTGCCAGCTCACCTCCCGGGACTAACCTGAACACCGGGGAGCTGTTTTTT. It is translated as CASSPPGTNLNTGELFF.

The rearrangement links TRBV4-2 to TRBJ1-5, with D possibly matching TRBD1 (6 bases). The CDR3 length is 15 residues. Germline V CDR1 and CDR2: LGHNA, YNFKEQ. V dropped 3 bases and J dropped 7 bases, with 16 bases sitting between them. CDR3 nucleotide sequence: TGTGCCAGCAGCCAGGGGGCAGGGATCCTCCAGCCCCAGCATTTT. This gives the protein CASSQGAGILQPQHF.

The CDR3 nucleotides are TGCGCCAGCAGCTTGAATCAGGGGTTGCTCACTGAAGCTTTCTTT. Translating gives CASSLNQGLLTEAFF. The V call is TRBV5-1, the J call TRBJ1-1, with D possibly TRBD1 on 6 matching bases. The CDR3 runs to 15 residues. Germline V lookup: CDR1 SGHRS, CDR2 YFSETQ. V was pared by 1 base and J by 4 bases, with 14 bases between.

This sequence joins TRBV5-6 and TRBJ1-2; 8 bases line up with TRBD1. The V gene end was trimmed by 5 bases and the J gene end by 2 bases; junction bases not matched to a gene: 2. In germline, CDR1 is SGHDT, CDR2 YYEEEE. The length of the CDR3 is 13 residues. This CDR3 reads CASSRTGNYGYTF. In DNA, the CDR3 is TGTGCCAGCAGTCGGACAGGGAACTATGGCTACACCTTC.

The rearrangement joins TRBV7-3 to TRBJ2-7, with D maybe TRBD1 (8 bases). With 5 bases removed from V and 3 bases from J, the gap between germline ends came to 14 bases. The CDR3 covers 14 residues. Germline CDR1 reads SGHTA; CDR2 reads FQGTGA. Here the CDR3 DNA reads TGTGCCAGCAGCCCAACAGGGGGGGACTACGAGCAGTACTTC. It specifies CASSPTGGDYEQYF.

The J gene is TRBJ1-2, the V gene TRBV6-5; D is ambiguous. CDR1 and CDR2 (germline): MNHEY, SVGAGI. The length of the CDR3 is 13 residues. V was shortened by 2 bases and J by 8 bases, with 12 bases between the two germline ends. The CDR3: CASSYGPHRGYTF. CDR3 coding DNA: TGTGCCAGCAGTTACGGGCCTCATAGGGGCTACACCTTC.

The chain is built from TRBV28 and TRBJ1-4; 7 nucleotides match TRBD1. The germline V gene encodes CDR1 MDHEN and CDR2 SYDVKM. V gave up 6 bases and J gave up 10 bases; unmatched junction bases: 2. CDR3 length: 11 amino acids. The CDR3 reads CASRRQGKLFF. The DNA of the CDR3 is TGTGCCAGCAGACGACAGGGAAAACTGTTTTTT.

The V call is TRBV19, the J call TRBJ2-1, with 10 nucleotides matching TRBD2. Germline CDR1 LNHDA, CDR2 SQIVND (reference sequence). The CDR3 is 17 residues long. The ends lost 5 bases at V and 2 bases at J; junction bases unmatched: 9. This CDR3 reads CASSHKGAGGPYNEQFF. CDR3 nucleotides: TGTGCCAGTAGTCACAAGGGAGCGGGAGGGCCCTACAATGAGCAGTTCTTC.

This chain connects TRBV11-2 to TRBJ1-5; possible D gene TRBD1, 6 bases. V was shortened by 0 bases and J by 3 bases, with 9 bases between the two germline ends. The CDR3 totals 15 residues. The V gene's germline CDR1 is SGHAT and CDR2 FQNNGV. CDR3 sequence: CASSLDRGSNQPQHF. CDR3 nucleotides: TGTGCCAGCAGCTTAGACAGGGGCTCCAATCAGCCCCAGCATTTT.

In this sample, this clone turned up a few times. V gene TRBV5-4 combines with J gene TRBJ1-3; TRBD1 agrees at 12 bases. CDR3 length: 15 residues. V trimming: 4 bases; J trimming: 4 bases; junction bases outside the gene matches: 3. Looked up from germline, CDR1 is SGHNT and CDR2 is YYREEE (reference sequence). The CDR3, as DNA: TGTGCCAGCAGCCTCGGGACAGGGGGCGGAAACACCATATATTTT. Encoded protein: CASSLGTGGGNTIYF.

This chain connects TRBV5-4 to TRBJ1-1, with D unresolved. Germline V gene data show CDR1 as SGHNT and CDR2 as YYREEE (reference sequence). Deletions cut 3 bases from V and 1 base from J, with 10 bases between. CDR3 length: 14 residues. CDR3 in DNA: TGTGCCAGCAGCTCCAAGAACTCGAACACTGAAGCTTTCTTT. The encoded protein is CASSSKNSNTEAFF. Using reference TRBV5-4 and TRBJ1-1 for the parts outside the CDR3, the full variable domain is ETGVTQSPTHLIKTRGQQVTLRCSSQSGHNTVSWYQQALGQGPQFIFQYYREEENGRGNFPPRFSGLQFPNYSSELNVNALELDDSALYLCASSSKNSNTEAFFGQGTRLTVV.

This chain connects TRBV27 to TRBJ2-7, with TRBD2 matching 12 bases. This CDR3 region has 14 residues. The J segment lost 6 bases and the V segment lost 8 bases, leaving 8 bases of the junction unmatched. CDR1 and CDR2 from the germline V gene are MNHEY and SMNVEV (reference sequence). CDR3 region: CASGSLAGGPEQYF. The DNA for the CDR3 is TGTGCCAGCGGATCACTAGCGGGAGGCCCCGAGCAGTACTTC.

The V and J genes are TRBV9 and TRBJ2-1, with TRBD2 identical over 7 bases. Germline V CDR1 and CDR2: SGDLS, YYNGEE. The trim removed 0 bases at V and 4 bases at J, leaving 7 bases unmatched. This CDR3 comprises 16 residues. The DNA for the CDR3 is TGTGCCAGCAGCGTAGACCTACTAGCGTCTTACAATGAGCAGTTCTTC. Translated: CASSVDLLASYNEQFF.

The chain joins TRBV3-1 (or the pseudogene TRBV3-2) to TRBJ1-1; a possible D gene is TRBD1 (5 bases). The CDR3 covers 13 residues. Per germline, CDR1 LGHDT and CDR2 YNNKEL (reference sequence). V lost 4 bases and J 2 bases, leaving 8 bases between the germline ends. The CDR3 spells CASSRQTNTEAFF. CDR3 bases: TGTGCCAGCAGCCGACAGACAAACACTGAAGCTTTCTTT.

The chain couples TRBV7-2 to TRBJ2-1; no reliable D call. This CDR3 is 13 amino acids long. Germline V gene sequence: CDR1 SGHTA, CDR2 FQGNSA. V was cut by 5 bases and J by 0 bases, with 5 bases left in between. CDR3 loop: CASSTSSYNEQFF. The CDR3 DNA sequence: TGTGCCAGCAGCACGAGCTCCTACAATGAGCAGTTCTTC.

The chain recombines TRBV4-1 with TRBJ2-7, with 9 positions matching TRBD1. The V segment lost 1 base and the J segment 3 bases; nucleotides outside the gene matches: 4. The CDR3 runs 15 residues. Germline CDR1 MGHRA, CDR2 YSYEKL. CDR3 nucleotide sequence: TGCGCCAGCAGCCAAGGTATGGGACAGGGCTACGAGCAGTACTTC. Translation gives CASSQGMGQGYEQYF.

The chain recombines TRBV5-4 with TRBJ2-2; 13 bases are shared with TRBD2. V lost 3 bases to trimming and J lost 5 bases; unmatched junction nucleotides: 10. The CDR3 has 18 amino acids. Germline V gene data show CDR1 as SGHNT and CDR2 as YYREEE (reference sequence). CDR3 sequence reads: CASSYPGTSGMSTGELFF. CDR3 bases: TGTGCCAGCAGCTACCCCGGGACTAGCGGGATGAGTACCGGGGAGCTGTTTTTT.

The chain joins TRBV18 to TRBJ1-5, with 7 bases lining up with TRBD1. The CDR3 has 13 residues. Germline V CDR1 and CDR2: KGHSH, LQKENI. V shed 2 bases, J shed 8 bases, and the junction held 3 bases outside the gene matches. DNA for the CDR3: TGTGCCAGCTCACCAGAGGACAGGAAGCCCCAGCATTTT. Protein product: CASSPEDRKPQHF.

This clone occurred once. V and J are TRBV5-6 and TRBJ1-1; tentatively, D is TRBD1 (5 bases). The CDR3 sequence is 14 residues long. V was clipped by 3 bases and J by 4 bases, with 13 bases between them. Per the germline V gene, CDR1 is SGHDT and CDR2 is YYEEEE. In DNA form, the CDR3 reads TGTGCCAGCAGCTGGGTGACAGAGGTCACTGAAGCTTTCTTT. Translation: CASSWVTEVTEAFF.

This clone was seen just once. The chain links TRBV10-3 to TRBJ2-1; 13 bases are shared with TRBD2. The CDR3 spans 17 residues. J was trimmed by 6 bases and V by 5 bases; bases with no gene match: 10. The germline CDR1 and CDR2 sequences are ENHRY and SYGVKD. CDR3 DNA sequence: TGTGCCATCAGTACGGGAACCGGGACTAGCGGGACCAATGAGCAGTTCTTC. It yields the protein CAISTGTGTSGTNEQFF.

The chain uses TRBV6-5 and TRBJ2-7; TRBD1 agrees at 7 bases. V lost 7 bases and J lost 2; bases outside the gene matches: 5. The CDR3 has 13 residues. CDR1 and CDR2 from the germline V gene are MNHEY and SVGAGI. This chain's CDR3 is CASNRGQPYEQYF. The CDR3 DNA reads TGTGCCAGCAACCGGGGACAGCCCTACGAGCAGTACTTC.

The rearrangement links TRBV15 to TRBJ2-7; 10 bases are a match to TRBD1. CDR1 LNHNV and CDR2 YYDKDF come from the germline V gene (reference sequence). J lost 10 bases, V lost 4 bases, and 7 bases had no gene match. The CDR3 has 13 amino acids. CDR3 amino acids: CATSTLGQGKQYF. CDR3 nucleotide sequence: TGTGCCACCAGCACCTTGGGACAGGGGAAACAGTACTTC.

The CDR3 DNA reads TGTGCCAGCAGCGCCAAGACAGTCACTGAAGCTTTCTTT. Its protein is CASSAKTVTEAFF. V and J are TRBV9 and TRBJ1-1; D is possibly TRBD1 (5 bases). This CDR3 comprises 13 residues. Trimming removed 3 bases from V and 4 bases from J, with 10 bases in between. Germline V CDR1 and CDR2: SGDLS, YYNGEE. The variable domain in full, completed from reference TRBV9 and TRBJ1-1, reads DSGVTQTPKHLITATGQRVTLRCSPRSGDLSVYWYQQSLDQGLQFLIQYYNGEERAKGNILERFSAQQFPDLHSELNLSSLELGDSALYFCASSAKTVTEAFFGQGTRLTVV.